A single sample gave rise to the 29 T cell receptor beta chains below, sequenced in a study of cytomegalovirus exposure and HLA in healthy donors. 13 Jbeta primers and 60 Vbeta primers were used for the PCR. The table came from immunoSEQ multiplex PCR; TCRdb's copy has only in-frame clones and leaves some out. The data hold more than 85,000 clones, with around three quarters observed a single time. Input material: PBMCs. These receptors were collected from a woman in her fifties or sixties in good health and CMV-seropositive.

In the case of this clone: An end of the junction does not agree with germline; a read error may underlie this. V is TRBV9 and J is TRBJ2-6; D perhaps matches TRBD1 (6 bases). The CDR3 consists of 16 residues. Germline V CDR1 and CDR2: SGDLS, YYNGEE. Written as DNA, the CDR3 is TGTGCCAGCAGCACCACAGGGTTCTCTGGGGCCAACGGCCTGACTTTC. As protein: CASSTTGFSGANGLTF.

The CDR3 reads CASSTTPRAGELFF. CDR3 bases: TGTGCCAGTAGTACCACACCTAGAGCCGGGGAGCTGTTTTTT. The chain joins TRBV19 to TRBJ2-2; no clear D. The germline CDR1 and CDR2 sequences are LNHDA and SQIVND (reference sequence). Deletions cut 4 bases from V and 6 bases from J, with 12 bases between. This CDR3 spans 14 amino acids.

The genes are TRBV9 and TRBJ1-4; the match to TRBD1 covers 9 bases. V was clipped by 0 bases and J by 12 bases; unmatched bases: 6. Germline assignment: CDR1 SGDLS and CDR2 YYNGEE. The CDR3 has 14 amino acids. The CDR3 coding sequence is TGTGCCAGCAGCGTAGGCACGACAGGGGGACAACTGTTTTTT. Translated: CASSVGTTGGQLFF. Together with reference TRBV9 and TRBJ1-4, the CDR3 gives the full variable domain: DSGVTQTPKHLITATGQRVTLRCSPRSGDLSVYWYQQSLDQGLQFLIQYYNGEERAKGNILERFSAQQFPDLHSELNLSSLELGDSALYFCASSVGTTGGQLFFGSGTQLSVL.

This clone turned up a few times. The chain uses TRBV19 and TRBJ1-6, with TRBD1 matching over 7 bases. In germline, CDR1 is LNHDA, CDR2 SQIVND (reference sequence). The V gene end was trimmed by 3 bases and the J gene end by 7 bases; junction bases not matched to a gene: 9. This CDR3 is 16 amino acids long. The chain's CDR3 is CASSIRRDSRNSPLHF. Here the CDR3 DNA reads TGTGCCAGTAGTATCCGCCGGGACAGTCGCAATTCACCCCTCCACTTT.

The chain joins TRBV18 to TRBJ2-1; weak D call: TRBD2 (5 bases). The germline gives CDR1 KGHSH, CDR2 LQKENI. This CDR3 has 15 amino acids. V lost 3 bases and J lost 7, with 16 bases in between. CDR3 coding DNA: TGTGCCAGCTCACCCTTGAAGGAGGCAGATAATGAGCAGTTCTTC. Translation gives CASSPLKEADNEQFF.

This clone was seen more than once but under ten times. For the CDR3, the DNA is TGTGCCAGCAAGGGTACAGGGTTGAACACTGAAGCTTTCTTT. Amino acids: CASKGTGLNTEAFF. This chain connects TRBV27 to TRBJ1-1, with D maybe TRBD1 (6 bases). Trimming cost V 7 bases and J 0 bases, with 12 bases left between them. Germline V gene sequence: CDR1 MNHEY, CDR2 SMNVEV (reference sequence). There are 14 residues in the CDR3.

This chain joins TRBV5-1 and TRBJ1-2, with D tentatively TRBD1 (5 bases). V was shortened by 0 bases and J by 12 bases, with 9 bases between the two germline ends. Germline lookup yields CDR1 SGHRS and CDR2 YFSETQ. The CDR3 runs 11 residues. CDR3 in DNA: TGCGCCAGCAGCTTGGAGGGGCGCCACACCTTC. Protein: CASSLEGRHTF.

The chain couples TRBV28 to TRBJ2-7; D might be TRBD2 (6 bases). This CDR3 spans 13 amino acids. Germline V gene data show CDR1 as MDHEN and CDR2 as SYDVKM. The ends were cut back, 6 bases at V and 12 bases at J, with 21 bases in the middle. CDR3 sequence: CASRRRAGRGRYF. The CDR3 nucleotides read TGTGCCAGCAGGAGACGGGCCGGACGGGGGAGGTACTTC. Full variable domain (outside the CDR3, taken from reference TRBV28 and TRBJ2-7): DVKVTQSSRYLVKRTGEKVFLECVQDMDHENMFWYRQDPGLGLRLIYFSYDVKMKEKGDIPEGYSVSREKKERFSLILESASTNQTSMYLCASRRRAGRGRYFGPGTRLTVT.

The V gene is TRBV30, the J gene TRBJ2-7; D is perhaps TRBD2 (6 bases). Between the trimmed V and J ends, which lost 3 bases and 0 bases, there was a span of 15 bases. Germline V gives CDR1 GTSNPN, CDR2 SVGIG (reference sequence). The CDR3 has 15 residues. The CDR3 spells CAWSGTERSSYEQYF. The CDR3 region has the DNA TGTGCCTGGAGCGGGACTGAGAGGAGCTCCTACGAGCAGTACTTC. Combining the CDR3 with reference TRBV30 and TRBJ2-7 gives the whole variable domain SQTIHQWPATLVQPVGSPLSLECTVEGTSNPNLYWYRQAAGRGLQLLFYSVGIGQISSEVPQNLSASRPQDRQFILSSKKLLLSDSGFYLCAWSGTERSSYEQYFGPGTRLTVT.

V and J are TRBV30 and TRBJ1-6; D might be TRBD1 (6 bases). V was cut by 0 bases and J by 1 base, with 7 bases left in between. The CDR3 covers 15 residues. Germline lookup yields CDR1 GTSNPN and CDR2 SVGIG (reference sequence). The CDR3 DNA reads TGTGCCTGGAGTGTACAGGGATCCTATAATTCACCCCTCCACTTT. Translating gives CAWSVQGSYNSPLHF.

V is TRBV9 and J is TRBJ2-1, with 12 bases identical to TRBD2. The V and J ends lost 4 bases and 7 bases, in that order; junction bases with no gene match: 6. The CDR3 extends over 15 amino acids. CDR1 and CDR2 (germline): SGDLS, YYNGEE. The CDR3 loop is CASSLWTSGANEQFF. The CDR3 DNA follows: TGTGCCAGCAGCCTTTGGACTAGCGGGGCAAATGAGCAGTTCTTC.

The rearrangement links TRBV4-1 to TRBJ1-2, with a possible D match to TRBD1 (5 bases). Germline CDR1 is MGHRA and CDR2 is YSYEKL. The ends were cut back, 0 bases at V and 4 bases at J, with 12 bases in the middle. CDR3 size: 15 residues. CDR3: CASSQDNSQGYGYTF. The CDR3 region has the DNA TGCGCCAGCAGCCAAGATAACAGCCAGGGCTATGGCTACACCTTC.

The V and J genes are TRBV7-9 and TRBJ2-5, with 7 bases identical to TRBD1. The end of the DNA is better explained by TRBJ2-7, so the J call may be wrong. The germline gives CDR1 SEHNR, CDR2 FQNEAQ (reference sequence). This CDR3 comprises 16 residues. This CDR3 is CASSLPRGLNSYEQYF. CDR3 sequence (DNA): TGTGCCAGCAGCTTACCCAGGGGGTTAAACTCCTACGAGCAGTACTTC.

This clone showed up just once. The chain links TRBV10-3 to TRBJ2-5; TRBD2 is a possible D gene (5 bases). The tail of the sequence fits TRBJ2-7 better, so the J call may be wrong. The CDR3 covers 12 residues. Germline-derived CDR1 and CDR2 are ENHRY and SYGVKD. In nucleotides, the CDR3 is TGTGCCATCAGTGAAAGCGGCTACGAGCAGTACTTC. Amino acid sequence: CAISESGYEQYF.

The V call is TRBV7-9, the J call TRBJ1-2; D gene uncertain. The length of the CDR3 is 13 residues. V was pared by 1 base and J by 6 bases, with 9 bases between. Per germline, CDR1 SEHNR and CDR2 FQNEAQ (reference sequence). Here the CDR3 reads CASSLGSRDGYTF. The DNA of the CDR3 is TGTGCCAGCAGCTTAGGCAGTCGTGATGGCTACACCTTC. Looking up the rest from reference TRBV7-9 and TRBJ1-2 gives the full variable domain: DTGVSQNPRHKITKRGQNVTFRCDPISEHNRLYWYRQTLGQGPEFLTYFQNEAQLEKSRLLSDRFSAERPKGSFSTLEIQRTEQGDSAMYLCASSLGSRDGYTFGSGTRLTVV.

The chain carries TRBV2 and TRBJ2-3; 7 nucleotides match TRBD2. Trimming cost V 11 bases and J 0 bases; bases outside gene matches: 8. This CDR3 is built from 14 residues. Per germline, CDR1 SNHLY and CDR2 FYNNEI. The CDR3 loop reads CAYLGGLSTDTQYF. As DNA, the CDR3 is TGTGCCTATCTGGGAGGGTTGAGCACAGATACGCAGTATTTT.

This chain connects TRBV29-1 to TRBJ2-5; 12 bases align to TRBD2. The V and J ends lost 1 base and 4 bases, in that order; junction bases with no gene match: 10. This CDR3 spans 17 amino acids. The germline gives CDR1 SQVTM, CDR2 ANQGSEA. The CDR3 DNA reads TGCAGCGTTGAAGGAGAACTAGCGGGGGGACCTATAGAGACCCAGTACTTC. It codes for CSVEGELAGGPIETQYF.

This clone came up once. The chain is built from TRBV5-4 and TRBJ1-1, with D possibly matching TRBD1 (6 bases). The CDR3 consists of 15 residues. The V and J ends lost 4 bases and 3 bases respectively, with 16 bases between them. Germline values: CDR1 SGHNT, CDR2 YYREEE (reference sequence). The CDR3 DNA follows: TGTGCCAGCAGCCCGGAGGACAGAAGGGACACTGAAGCTTTCTTT. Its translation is CASSPEDRRDTEAFF.

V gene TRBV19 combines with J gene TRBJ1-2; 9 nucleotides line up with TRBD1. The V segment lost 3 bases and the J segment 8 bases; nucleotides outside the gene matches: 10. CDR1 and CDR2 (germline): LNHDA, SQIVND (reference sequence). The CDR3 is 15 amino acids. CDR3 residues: CASSIDRGVKYGYTF. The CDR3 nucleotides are TGTGCCAGTAGTATCGACAGGGGGGTGAAGTACGGCTACACCTTC.

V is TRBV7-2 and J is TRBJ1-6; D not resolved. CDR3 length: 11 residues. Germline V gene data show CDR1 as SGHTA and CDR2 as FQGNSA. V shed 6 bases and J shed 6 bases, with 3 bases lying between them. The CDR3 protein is CASSRNSPLHF. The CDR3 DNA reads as TGTGCCAGCAGTCGTAATTCACCCCTCCACTTT.

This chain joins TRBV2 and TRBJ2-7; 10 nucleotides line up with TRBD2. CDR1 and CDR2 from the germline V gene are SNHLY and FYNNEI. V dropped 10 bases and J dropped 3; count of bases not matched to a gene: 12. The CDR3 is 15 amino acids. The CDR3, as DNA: TGTGCCACCCAAGGGTCCAGCGGGGGGGACTACGAGCAGTACTTC. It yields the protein CATQGSSGGDYEQYF.

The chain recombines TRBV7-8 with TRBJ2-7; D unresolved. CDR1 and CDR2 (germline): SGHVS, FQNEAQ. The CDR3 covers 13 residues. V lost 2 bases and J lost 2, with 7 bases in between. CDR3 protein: CASSLYDTYEQYF. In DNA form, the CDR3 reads TGTGCCAGCAGCTTATACGACACCTACGAGCAGTACTTC.

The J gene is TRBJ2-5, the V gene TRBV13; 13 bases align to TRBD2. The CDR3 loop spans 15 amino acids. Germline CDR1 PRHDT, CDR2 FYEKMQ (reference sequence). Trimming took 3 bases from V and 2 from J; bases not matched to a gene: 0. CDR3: CASSLGLAGQETQYF. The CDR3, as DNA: TGTGCCAGCAGCTTGGGACTAGCGGGGCAAGAGACCCAGTACTTC.

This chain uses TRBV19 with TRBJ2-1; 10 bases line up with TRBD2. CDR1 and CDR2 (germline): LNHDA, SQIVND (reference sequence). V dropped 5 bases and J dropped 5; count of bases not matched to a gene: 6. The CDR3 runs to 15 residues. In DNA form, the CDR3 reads TGTGCCAGTAGTCAAAGGACTAGCGGAAACAATGAGCAGTTCTTC. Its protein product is CASSQRTSGNNEQFF.

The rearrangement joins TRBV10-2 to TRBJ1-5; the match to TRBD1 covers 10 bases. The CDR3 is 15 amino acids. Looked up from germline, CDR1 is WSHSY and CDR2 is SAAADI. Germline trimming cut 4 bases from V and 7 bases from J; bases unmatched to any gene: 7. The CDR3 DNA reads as TGCGCCAGCAGTGTCGCGGACAGGGGGACACAGCCCCAGCATTTT. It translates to CASSVADRGTQPQHF.

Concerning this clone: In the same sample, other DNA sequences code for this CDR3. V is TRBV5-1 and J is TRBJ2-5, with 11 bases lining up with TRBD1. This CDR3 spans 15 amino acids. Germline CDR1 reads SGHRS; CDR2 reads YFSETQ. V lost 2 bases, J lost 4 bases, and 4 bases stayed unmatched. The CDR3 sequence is CASSFGGTGGETQYF. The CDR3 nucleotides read TGCGCCAGCAGCTTCGGAGGGACAGGGGGAGAGACCCAGTACTTC.

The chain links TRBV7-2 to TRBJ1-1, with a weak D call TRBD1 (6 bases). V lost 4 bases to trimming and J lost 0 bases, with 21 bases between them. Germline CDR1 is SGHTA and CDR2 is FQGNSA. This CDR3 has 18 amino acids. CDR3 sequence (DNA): TGTGCCAGCAGCTCTAGTTACAGATATTGGGACATGAACACTGAAGCTTTCTTT. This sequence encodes CASSSSYRYWDMNTEAFF.

This CDR3 is CASSLHRGLDEQYF. CDR3 DNA: TGCGCCAGCAGCCTGCACAGGGGGCTAGACGAGCAGTACTTC. The chain joins TRBV5-1 to TRBJ2-5; TRBD1 agrees at 9 bases. The J call is in doubt because the DNA end fits TRBJ2-7 better. This CDR3 has 14 residues. Germline CDR1 is SGHRS and CDR2 is YFSETQ.

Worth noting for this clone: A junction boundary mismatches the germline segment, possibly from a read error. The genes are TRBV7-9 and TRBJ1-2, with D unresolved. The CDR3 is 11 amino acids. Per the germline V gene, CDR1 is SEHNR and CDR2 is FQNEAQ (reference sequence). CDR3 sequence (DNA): TGTTCCAGCAGCTTAGTAAGCGGCTACACCTTC. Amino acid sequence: CSSSLVSGYTF. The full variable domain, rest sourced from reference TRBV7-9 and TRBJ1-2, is DTGVSQNPRHKITKRGQNVTFRCDPISEHNRLYWYRQTLGQGPEFLTYFQNEAQLEKSRLLSDRFSAERPKGSFSTLEIQRTEQGDSAMYLCSSSLVSGYTFGSGTRLTVV.